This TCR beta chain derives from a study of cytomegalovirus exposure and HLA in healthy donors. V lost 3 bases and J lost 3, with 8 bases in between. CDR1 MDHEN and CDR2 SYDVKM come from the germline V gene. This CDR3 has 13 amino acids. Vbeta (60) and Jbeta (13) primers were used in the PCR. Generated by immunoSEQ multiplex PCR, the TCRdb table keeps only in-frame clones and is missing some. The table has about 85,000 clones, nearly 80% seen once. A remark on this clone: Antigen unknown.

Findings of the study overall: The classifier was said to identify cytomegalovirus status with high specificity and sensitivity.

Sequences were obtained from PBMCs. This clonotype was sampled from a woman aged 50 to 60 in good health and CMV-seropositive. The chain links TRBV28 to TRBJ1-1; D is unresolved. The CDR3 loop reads CASSFSDYTEAFF. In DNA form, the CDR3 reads TGTGCCAGCAGTTTCAGTGATTACACTGAAGCTTTCTTT.